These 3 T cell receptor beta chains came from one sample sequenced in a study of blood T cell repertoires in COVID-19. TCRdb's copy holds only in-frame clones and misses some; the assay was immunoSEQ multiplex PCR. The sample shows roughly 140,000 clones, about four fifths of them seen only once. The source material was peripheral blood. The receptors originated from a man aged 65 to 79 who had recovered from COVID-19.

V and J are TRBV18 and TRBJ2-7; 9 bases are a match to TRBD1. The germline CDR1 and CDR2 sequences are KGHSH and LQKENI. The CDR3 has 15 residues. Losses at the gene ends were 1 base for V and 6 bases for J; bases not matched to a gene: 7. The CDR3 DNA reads TGTGCCAGCTCACCACAAGGGACAGGGTTGGGCGAGCAGTACTTC. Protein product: CASSPQGTGLGEQYF.

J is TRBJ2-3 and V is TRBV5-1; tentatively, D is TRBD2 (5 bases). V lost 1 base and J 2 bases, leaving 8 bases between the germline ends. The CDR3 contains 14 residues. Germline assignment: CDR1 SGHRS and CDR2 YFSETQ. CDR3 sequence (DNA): TGCGCCAGCAGCTTGACACGGGACACAGATACGCAGTATTTT. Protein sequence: CASSLTRDTDTQYF.

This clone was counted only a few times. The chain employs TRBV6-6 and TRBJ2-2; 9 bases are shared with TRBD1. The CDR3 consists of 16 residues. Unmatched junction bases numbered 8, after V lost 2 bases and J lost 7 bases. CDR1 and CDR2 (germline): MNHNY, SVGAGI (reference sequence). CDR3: CASSYRGTGKSGELFF. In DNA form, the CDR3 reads TGTGCCAGCAGTTACCGGGGGACAGGGAAAAGCGGGGAGCTGTTTTTT.